The clone carrying this T cell receptor (beta chain) has a handful of counts. Per the authors' pipeline: Estimated nucleated cell counts came from reference gene primer amplification. Method: immunoSEQ multiplex PCR; TCRdb's copy keeps in-frame clones and lacks some. V and J calls plus clone size are reproduced from that table; the DNA served to infer D and trimming. Here the sample spans 200,000 to 300,000 clones, approximately 86% being singletons. The sample is drawn from a study of blood T cell repertoires in COVID-19. Turning to the study itself: In each case, the material was cDNA or gDNA derived from T cells, B-cell-depleted T cells, or PBMCs.

This receptor was obtained from a man aged 25 to 40 with active or convalescent COVID-19. Sequencing used peripheral blood.

CDR3 DNA: TGTGCCTCAAGCCGGCTAGCGGGGGACAATGAGCAGTTCTTC. It is translated as CASSRLAGDNEQFF. The chain recombines TRBV27 with TRBJ2-1; 10 positions match TRBD2. Germline CDR1 MNHEY, CDR2 SMNVEV (reference sequence). The ends lost 11 bases at V and 5 bases at J; junction bases unmatched: 9. The CDR3 has 14 amino acids.